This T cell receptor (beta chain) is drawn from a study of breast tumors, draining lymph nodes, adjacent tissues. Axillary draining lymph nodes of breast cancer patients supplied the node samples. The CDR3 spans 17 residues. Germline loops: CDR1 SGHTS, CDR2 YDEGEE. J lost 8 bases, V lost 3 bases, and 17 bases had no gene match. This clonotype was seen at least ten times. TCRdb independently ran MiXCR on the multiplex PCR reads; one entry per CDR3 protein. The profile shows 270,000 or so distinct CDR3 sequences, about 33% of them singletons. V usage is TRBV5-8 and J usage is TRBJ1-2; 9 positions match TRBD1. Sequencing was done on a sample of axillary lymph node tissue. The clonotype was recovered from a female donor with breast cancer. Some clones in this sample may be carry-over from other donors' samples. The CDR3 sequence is CASSSKTHLDRGGGYTF. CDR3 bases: TGTGCCAGCAGCTCCAAAACCCACCTGGACAGGGGTGGGGGCTACACCTTC.